What follows describes a single T cell receptor beta chain. Its matching antigen is unknown. Clones were sequenced by immunoSEQ multiplex PCR, and TCRdb holds only the in-frame ones, with some missing. The repertoire holds roughly 68,000 clones, with around 97% as singletons. This CDR3 has 16 amino acids. Between the trimmed V and J ends, which lost 2 bases and 2 bases, there was a span of 15 bases. Germline assignment: CDR1 MNHEY and CDR2 SMNVEV (reference sequence). This sample stems from a study of cytomegalovirus exposure and HLA in healthy donors. Study-wide findings and caveats: TCR clusters originating in the first cohort tended to co-occur in the approximately 120 validation repertoires, according to a later analysis. Cytomegalovirus-associated TCR beta chains were listed, numbering some 180.

Material: PBMCs. The sequence came from a man younger than 35 in good health and CMV-seronegative. The chain carries TRBV27 and TRBJ2-5, with a possible D match to TRBD1 (6 bases). CDR3 residues: CASSLGWSGDQETQYF. DNA of the CDR3: TGTGCCAGCAGTTTAGGGTGGTCAGGGGATCAAGAGACCCAGTACTTC.